The entry below describes one TCR beta chain. The data belong to a study of blood T cell repertoires in COVID-19. Across the study: PBMCs, B-cell-depleted T cells, or T cells provided the cDNA or gDNA that made up the material.

V shed 5 bases and J 4 bases; nucleotides not matched to a gene: 7. This CDR3 comprises 14 residues. Germline V gene data show CDR1 as MNHEY and CDR2 as SVGAGI. TCRdb's table, derived via immunoSEQ multiplex PCR, lists solely in-frame clones and lacks some. The repertoire holds about 39,000 clones, with roughly 90% as singletons. V gene TRBV6-5 combines with J gene TRBJ1-2; 7 nucleotides line up with TRBD1. What was sequenced was peripheral blood. This clonotype originated in a man over 45 with active COVID-19. The CDR3 loop reads CASSLQQGPYGYTF. The CDR3 DNA reads TGTGCCAGCAGTCTTCAACAGGGGCCCTATGGCTACACCTTC.